This T cell receptor beta chain was found in a study of T cells after yellow fever vaccination. TCRdb reprocessed the 5' RACE reads with MiXCR, giving one entry per CDR3 protein. The table has some 250,000 distinct CDR3 sequences, roughly 3.5% seen once; the top ten hold around 19%. V lost 6 bases and J 1 base, leaving 10 bases between the germline ends. Germline CDR1 is LGHNA and CDR2 is YSLEER. The CDR3 spans 14 residues. This clonotype was counted ten times or more. The origin of this receptor is a man aged 18 to 29 who received the YFV17D yellow fever vaccine. Sample: PBMCs, taken 15 days after the yellow fever booster vaccination. This chain links TRBV4-3 with TRBJ1-3; D might be TRBD1 (5 bases). The CDR3 region is CASSSGGSGNTIYF. CDR3 DNA sequence: TGCGCCAGCAGTTCCGGGGGGTCTGGAAACACCATATATTTT.